The 22 T cell receptor beta chains below come from one sample, sequenced in a study of blood T cell repertoires in COVID-19. Using immunoSEQ multiplex PCR, the repertoire was profiled, and TCRdb retains in-frame clones only, with some absent. The table shows 100,000 to 150,000 clones, with over 75% occurring only once. Sequencing was done on a sample of peripheral blood. Source of these receptors: a woman over 75 with acute or convalescent COVID-19.

The gene calls are TRBV9 and TRBJ2-3; 9 bases agree with TRBD2. The germline V gene encodes CDR1 SGDLS and CDR2 YYNGEE. The CDR3 totals 16 residues. V shed 1 base and J 0 bases; nucleotides not matched to a gene: 3. The CDR3 protein is CASSVWRGGSTDTQYF. The DNA for the CDR3 is TGTGCCAGCAGCGTATGGCGGGGGGGAAGCACAGATACGCAGTATTTT.

V usage is TRBV2 and J usage is TRBJ1-6, with D unclear. Germline lookup yields CDR1 SNHLY and CDR2 FYNNEI. The CDR3 runs 15 residues. V dropped 2 bases and J dropped 3 bases, with 8 bases sitting between them. This CDR3 is CASSEFLVYNSPLHF. In DNA, the CDR3 is TGTGCCAGCAGTGAATTTTTAGTCTATAATTCACCCCTCCACTTT.

The chain uses TRBV7-2 and TRBJ2-1, with TRBD2 matching over 10 bases. V was clipped by 0 bases and J by 7 bases; unmatched bases: 6. Per germline, CDR1 SGHTA and CDR2 FQGNSA. The CDR3 extends over 16 amino acids. The CDR3 DNA sequence: TGTGCCAGCAGCTTAGCCGGGACTAGCGAGATTAATGAGCAGTTCTTC. Encoded protein: CASSLAGTSEINEQFF.

The chain employs TRBV30 and TRBJ2-1, with TRBD2 as a possible D gene (7 bases). The CDR3 consists of 17 residues. Trimming removed 5 bases at V and 4 bases at J, with 24 bases between. Germline CDR1 GTSNPN, CDR2 SVGIG (reference sequence). CDR3 sequence (DNA): TGTGCCTGGGGACCCACGGGGGGCGAGTATTTTTACAATGAGCAGTTCTTC. Translation gives CAWGPTGGEYFYNEQFF.

J is TRBJ2-1 and V is TRBV6-2 or TRBV6-3, with TRBD2 identical over 11 bases. The germline V gene encodes CDR1 MNHEY and CDR2 SVGEGT. Germline trimming cut 6 bases from V and 2 bases from J; bases unmatched to any gene: 6. This CDR3 is 16 amino acids long. The CDR3 loop is CASSRGTSGPYNEQFF. CDR3 nucleotides: TGTGCCAGCAGCCGGGGGACTAGCGGACCCTACAATGAGCAGTTCTTC.

This chain joins TRBV6-2 or TRBV6-3 and TRBJ2-5; a weak D match, TRBD1 (5 bases). This CDR3 is 14 amino acids long. Per germline, CDR1 MNHEY and CDR2 SVGEGT. V was clipped by 5 bases and J by 5 bases, with 15 bases between them. CDR3 sequence: CASSNRWTRETQYF. The CDR3 bases are TGTGCCAGCAGTAACAGGTGGACCAGGGAGACCCAGTACTTC.

The V and J genes are TRBV7-9 and TRBJ2-1; 14 bases map to TRBD2. The CDR3 is 18 amino acids. V was pared by 5 bases and J by 2 bases, with 8 bases of the junction left unmatched. The germline gives CDR1 SEHNR, CDR2 FQNEAQ (reference sequence). The CDR3 region has the DNA TGTGCCAGCAGCAATCCCGGGACTAGCGGGAGTACCTACAATGAGCAGTTCTTC. Encoded protein: CASSNPGTSGSTYNEQFF.

CDR3 sequence: CASSHTGGTKNIQYF. The CDR3 coding sequence is TGTGCCAGCAGCCACACCGGGGGGACCAAAAACATTCAGTACTTC. This chain links TRBV6-5 with TRBJ2-4, with 7 nucleotides matching TRBD2. The V gene end was trimmed by 6 bases and the J gene end by 2 bases; junction bases not matched to a gene: 7. CDR1 and CDR2 (germline): MNHEY, SVGAGI. The length of the CDR3 is 15 residues.

This clone showed up just once. In nucleotides, the CDR3 is TGTGCCAGCAGCTTAGTTTCATCTCCGGGACTAGCGGTCTACGAGCAGTACTTC. Translated, it gives CASSLVSSPGLAVYEQYF. This chain joins TRBV7-2 and TRBJ2-7, with TRBD2 matching over 11 bases. Germline trimming cut 1 base from V and 3 bases from J; bases unmatched to any gene: 11. The CDR3 extends over 18 amino acids. Per the germline V gene, CDR1 is SGHTA and CDR2 is FQGNSA.

The V call is TRBV9, the J call TRBJ1-3; the D gene is possibly TRBD1 (5 bases). The germline gives CDR1 SGDLS, CDR2 YYNGEE. The CDR3 is 17 amino acids. V lost 4 bases and J 0 bases, leaving 17 bases between the germline ends. This chain's CDR3 is CASSTRLGGSSGNTIYF. CDR3 DNA: TGTGCCAGCAGCACCCGTCTTGGGGGGAGCTCTGGAAACACCATATATTTT.

This chain links TRBV2 with TRBJ1-4; D possibly corresponds to TRBD1 (5 bases). The V gene lost 7 bases and the J gene lost 4 bases, with 10 bases spanning the gap. The CDR3 runs 13 residues. Germline V lookup: CDR1 SNHLY, CDR2 FYNNEI. The CDR3 sequence is CASNNRNNEKLFF. Here the CDR3 DNA reads TGTGCCAGCAATAACAGGAATAATGAAAAACTGTTTTTT.

The chain uses TRBV19 and TRBJ1-1; unclear D gene. Germline V gene lookup returns CDR1 LNHDA and CDR2 SQIVND (reference sequence). The CDR3 contains 16 residues. Trimming stripped 5 bases from V and 0 bases from J, with 16 bases between. The CDR3 nucleotides are TGTGCCAGTAGTCAGAGGGTTTGGTCTTTGAACACTGAAGCTTTCTTT. Translation gives CASSQRVWSLNTEAFF.

The chain carries TRBV6-4 and TRBJ1-1; possible D gene TRBD1, 5 bases. V dropped 6 bases and J dropped 1 base, with 9 bases sitting between them. From germline, CDR1 is MRHNA and CDR2 SNTAGT. CDR3 size: 13 residues. The chain's CDR3 is CASRPGKNTEAFF. The DNA of the CDR3 is TGTGCCAGCAGGCCAGGGAAGAACACTGAAGCTTTCTTT.

This rearrangement joins TRBV6-5 to TRBJ1-1; 9 nucleotides line up with TRBD1. The length of the CDR3 is 15 residues. The J segment lost 4 bases and the V segment lost 6 bases, leaving 9 bases of the junction unmatched. Germline values: CDR1 MNHEY, CDR2 SVGAGI. CDR3: CASSRLDRGSTEAFF. The CDR3 nucleotides are TGTGCCAGCAGCCGTCTTGACAGGGGGAGCACTGAAGCTTTCTTT.

V gene TRBV5-1 combines with J gene TRBJ1-4; 7 bases agree with TRBD1. In germline, CDR1 is SGHRS, CDR2 YFSETQ. The J segment lost 0 bases and the V segment lost 3 bases, leaving 5 bases of the junction unmatched. This CDR3 has 16 amino acids. DNA for the CDR3: TGCGCCAGCAGCTCGGGACAGCTAGCAACTAATGAAAAACTGTTTTTT. This gives the protein CASSSGQLATNEKLFF.

This clone has just a few counts. V and J are TRBV18 and TRBJ2-7, with 10 bases matching TRBD1. Germline assignment: CDR1 KGHSH and CDR2 LQKENI. V was pared by 4 bases and J by 4 bases, with 7 bases of the junction left unmatched. This CDR3 is built from 15 residues. CDR3 in DNA: TGTGCCAGCTCACTCTCCGGGACAGGGGAATACGAGCAGTACTTC. Translating gives CASSLSGTGEYEQYF.

This clone turned up a few times. The chain couples TRBV5-1 to TRBJ1-3; TRBD1 matches 7 bases. CDR1 SGHRS and CDR2 YFSETQ come from the germline V gene. The CDR3 runs 14 residues. With V trimmed by 6 bases and J by 4 bases, 7 bases remained unmatched. In DNA, the CDR3 is TGCGCCAGCAAGGACTCGACAGGGGGAAACACCATATATTTT. This translates into CASKDSTGGNTIYF.

This chain joins TRBV29-1 and TRBJ2-1, with D hard to call. Germline values: CDR1 SQVTM, CDR2 ANQGSEA. Trimming removed 4 bases at V and 8 bases at J, with 6 bases between. This CDR3 region has 10 residues. The CDR3 region has the DNA TGCAGCGTTGGAGGCTATGAGCAGTTCTTC. Amino acids: CSVGGYEQFF.

The chain combines TRBV3-1 (or the pseudogene TRBV3-2) with TRBJ2-3; 8 bases line up with TRBD1. The CDR3 loop spans 17 amino acids. The germline gives CDR1 LGHDT, CDR2 YNNKEL (reference sequence). After removal of 2 bases from V and 4 bases from J, the junction contained 11 bases not matched to a gene. CDR3 sequence: CASSQQTWPGGPDTQYF. The CDR3 DNA sequence: TGTGCCAGCAGCCAACAAACCTGGCCAGGGGGCCCAGATACGCAGTATTTT.

This chain uses TRBV6-1 with TRBJ1-2; 10 nucleotides line up with TRBD1. The V and J ends lost 4 bases and 8 bases, in that order; junction bases with no gene match: 10. The CDR3 is made up of 15 amino acids. The germline CDR1 and CDR2 sequences are MNHNS and SASEGT. CDR3 region: CASSVSDRGLRGYTF. The DNA for the CDR3 is TGTGCCAGCAGTGTATCGGACAGGGGGTTAAGGGGCTACACCTTC.

V gene TRBV4-1 combines with J gene TRBJ1-2; D gene unclear. Germline assignment: CDR1 MGHRA and CDR2 YSYEKL. The CDR3 loop spans 17 amino acids. Trimming took off 0 bases at V and 2 bases at J, with 16 bases between the two ends. CDR3 coding DNA: TGCGCCAGCAGCCAAGATTCGGTCTTTAGTATCAACTATGGCTACACCTTC. It yields the protein CASSQDSVFSINYGYTF.

Of note for this clone: In the same sample, other DNA sequences code for this CDR3. The V call is TRBV5-6, the J call TRBJ1-1, with D possibly matching TRBD1 (6 bases). Germline assignment: CDR1 SGHDT and CDR2 YYEEEE. Between the trimmed V and J ends, which lost 0 bases and 5 bases, there was a span of 8 bases. The CDR3 is 13 amino acids. In DNA form, the CDR3 reads TGTGCCAGCAGCTTGGGCAGGGGAACTGAAGCTTTCTTT. This sequence encodes CASSLGRGTEAFF.